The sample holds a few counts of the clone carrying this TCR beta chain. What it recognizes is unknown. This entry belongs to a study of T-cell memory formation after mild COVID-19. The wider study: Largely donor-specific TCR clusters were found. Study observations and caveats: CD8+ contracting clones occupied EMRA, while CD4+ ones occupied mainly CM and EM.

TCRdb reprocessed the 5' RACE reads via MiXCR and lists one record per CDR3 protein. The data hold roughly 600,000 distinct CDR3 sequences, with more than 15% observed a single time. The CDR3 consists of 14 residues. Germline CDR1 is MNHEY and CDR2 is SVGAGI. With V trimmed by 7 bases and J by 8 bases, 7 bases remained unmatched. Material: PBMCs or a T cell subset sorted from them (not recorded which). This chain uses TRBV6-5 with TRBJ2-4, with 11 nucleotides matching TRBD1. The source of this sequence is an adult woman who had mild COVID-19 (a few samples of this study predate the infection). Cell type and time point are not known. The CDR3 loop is CASTPGQGADIQYF. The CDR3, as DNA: TGTGCCAGCACCCCCGGACAGGGGGCGGACATTCAGTACTTC.